The 18 T cell receptor beta chains listed next were all sequenced from one sample in a study of regulatory T cells in long-lasting Graves disease. Relying on iRepertoire HTBI primers and Arm-PCR of CDR3 regions, the team built TCR beta libraries. In TCRdb, the multiplex PCR reads were re-called with MiXCR into one record per CDR3 protein. There are a few hundred thousand distinct CDR3 sequences in the sample; approximately 12% occur only once, and 18% lies in the top ten. Time point of the sample: newly diagnosed GD, antithyroid drugs for less than 3 months. The authors made the TCR library using RNA they extracted from PBMCs. This sample also belongs to another study, concerning T cells in Graves' hyperthyroidism and ophthalmopathy.

Specimen: peripheral blood mononuclear cells (PBMCs), collected at new diagnosis, from a patient treated with antithyroid drugs. The receptors shown here come from a woman aged 18-29 years with Graves disease.

This sequence joins TRBV27 and TRBJ2-3; 16 bases line up with TRBD2. CDR3 length: 17 residues. The V gene's germline CDR1 is MNHEY and CDR2 SMNVEV (reference sequence). Trimming at V came to 4 bases and at J to 3 bases, leaving 4 bases not matched to a gene. The CDR3, as DNA: TGTGCCAGCAGTTCGCCGGGACTAGCGGGAGGGACAGATACGCAGTATTTT. Translation: CASSSPGLAGGTDTQYF.

The V gene is TRBV3-1, the J gene TRBJ2-5; 12 bases are a match to TRBD2. The CDR3 spans 18 residues. Unmatched junction bases numbered 14, after V lost 4 bases and J lost 5 bases. Germline values: CDR1 LGHDT, CDR2 YNNKEL (reference sequence). This CDR3 reads CASSPTGLAGLVVETQYF. Written as DNA, the CDR3 is TGTGCCAGCAGCCCAACCGGACTAGCGGGGTTGGTGGTTGAGACCCAGTACTTC.

This clonotype has just a few counts. The chain recombines TRBV5-6 with TRBJ1-1; D uncertain. There are 17 residues in the CDR3. Per the germline V gene, CDR1 is SGHDT and CDR2 is YYEEEE. Trimming stripped 0 bases from V and 1 base from J, with 16 bases between. The DNA for the CDR3 is TGTGCCAGCAGCTTGGTAGGATTCGTAGTCCCGAACACTGAAGCTTTCTTT. As protein: CASSLVGFVVPNTEAFF.

This clonotype was seen many times. CDR3 coding DNA: TGTGCCAGCAGCTTAGAATCCAATGAGCAGTTCTTC. Its translation is CASSLESNEQFF. The chain has TRBV7-9 and TRBJ2-1; D call uncertain. The V end was cut by 1 base, the J end by 6 bases, with 4 bases between. This CDR3 spans 12 amino acids. CDR1 is SEHNR, CDR2 FQNEAQ, per germline (reference sequence). The complete variable domain, with remaining parts taken from reference TRBV7-9 and TRBJ2-1, reads DTGVSQNPRHKITKRGQNVTFRCDPISEHNRLYWYRQTLGQGPEFLTYFQNEAQLEKSRLLSDRFSAERPKGSFSTLEIQRTEQGDSAMYLCASSLESNEQFFGPGTRLTVL.

This clonotype has a count of ten or more. V usage is TRBV12-3 or TRBV12-4 and J usage is TRBJ1-2, with 9 bases lining up with TRBD1. V trimming: 4 bases; J trimming: 4 bases; junction bases outside the gene matches: 1. The CDR3 is made up of 13 amino acids. CDR3 region: CASSSGQGYGYTF. CDR3 bases: TGTGCCAGCAGTTCGGGACAGGGCTATGGCTACACCTTC.

This clonotype was recorded many times. The rearrangement joins TRBV20-1 to TRBJ2-1; D ambiguous. The J call may be faulty, since TRBJ2-5 better matches the DNA end. CDR1 and CDR2 (germline): DFQATT, SNEGSKA (reference sequence). CDR3 size: 19 residues. The CDR3, as DNA: TGCAGTGCTAGAGTGTTCCCGGTACCCGGACGAATTACCCCAGAGACCCAGTACTTC. Translation: CSARVFPVPGRITPETQYF.

This clonotype was detected a few times. The V call is TRBV5-5, the J call TRBJ2-1; TRBD2 matches 9 bases. The CDR3 consists of 20 residues. The germline V gene encodes CDR1 SGHKS and CDR2 YYEKEE (reference sequence). With 4 bases clipped from V and 0 bases from J, the junction kept 17 bases outside the gene matches. The CDR3 sequence: CASSPRFVAGGSVSYNEQFF. In nucleotides, the CDR3 is TGTGCCAGCAGCCCCCGATTCGTTGCGGGAGGGTCAGTCTCCTACAATGAGCAGTTCTTC.

This clonotype showed up many times. This sequence joins TRBV28 and TRBJ1-2, with TRBD1 identical over 10 bases. The V segment lost 7 bases and the J segment 1 base; nucleotides outside the gene matches: 15. CDR3 length: 18 residues. Germline CDR1 is MDHEN and CDR2 is SYDVKM. CDR3 residues: CASNLDGTGALLNYGYTF. The CDR3 DNA follows: TGTGCCAGCAATCTCGACGGGACAGGGGCCCTACTTAACTATGGCTACACCTTC.

The rearrangement links TRBV3-1 to TRBJ2-2; 7 nucleotides align to TRBD1. Looked up from germline, CDR1 is LGHDT and CDR2 is YNNKEL (reference sequence). J gave up 4 bases and V 3 bases, and 5 bases lay outside the gene matches. This CDR3 region has 15 residues. The chain's CDR3 is CASSHPGTATGELFF. Written as DNA, the CDR3 is TGTGCCAGCAGCCATCCGGGGACAGCCACCGGGGAGCTGTTTTTT.

This clonotype was picked up many times. The genes are TRBV7-2 and TRBJ2-4, with TRBD2 matching 10 bases. Unmatched junction bases numbered 6, after V lost 0 bases and J lost 1 base. Germline values: CDR1 SGHTA, CDR2 FQGNSA. The CDR3 spans 18 residues. The CDR3 loop is CASSLALAGAWAKNIQYF. The CDR3 bases are TGTGCCAGCAGCTTAGCGCTAGCGGGAGCGTGGGCCAAAAACATTCAGTACTTC.

The chain joins TRBV28 to TRBJ2-3; 7 bases align to TRBD2. CDR1 is MDHEN and CDR2 is SYDVKM in the germline V gene. The CDR3 covers 14 residues. Losses at the gene ends were 7 bases for V and 6 bases for J; bases not matched to a gene: 10. This chain's CDR3 is CASNPWEGMDTQYF. CDR3 nucleotides: TGTGCCAGCAACCCTTGGGAGGGGATGGATACGCAGTATTTT.

This clonotype was seen many times. V is TRBV3-1 and J is TRBJ1-1; 9 positions match TRBD1. The CDR3 runs 13 residues. V was pared by 5 bases and J by 7 bases, with 5 bases of the junction left unmatched. Germline assignment: CDR1 LGHDT and CDR2 YNNKEL (reference sequence). The CDR3 DNA is TGTGCCAGCAGCAGGACAGGGGTAAATGAAGCTTTCTTT. It is translated as CASSRTGVNEAFF.

In this sample, this clonotype turned up many times. The chain employs TRBV27 and TRBJ1-2, with D unresolved. Trimming stripped 4 bases from V and 0 bases from J, with 6 bases between. This CDR3 comprises 13 residues. The germline V gene has CDR1 MNHEY and CDR2 SMNVEV (reference sequence). The CDR3 protein is CASSSDANYGYTF. Written as DNA, the CDR3 is TGTGCCAGCAGTTCCGACGCTAACTATGGCTACACCTTC.

This clonotype was detected only a few times. The chain couples TRBV7-9 to TRBJ1-1; 7 bases align to TRBD1. Looked up from germline, CDR1 is SEHNR and CDR2 is FQNEAQ (reference sequence). This CDR3 comprises 15 residues. V was clipped by 2 bases and J by 7 bases; unmatched bases: 10. The CDR3 DNA reads TGTGCCAGCAGCTTAAGAACCGGACAGGCCCTTGAAGCTTTCTTT. The encoded protein is CASSLRTGQALEAFF.

Ten or more counts support this clonotype. The V gene is TRBV6-2 or TRBV6-3, the J gene TRBJ1-1; D unclear. Trimming took off 2 bases at V and 7 bases at J, with 8 bases between the two ends. Looked up from germline, CDR1 is MNHEY and CDR2 is SVGEGT. The CDR3 extends over 12 amino acids. CDR3 DNA sequence: TGTGCCAGCAGTTACGCCCTGATTGAAGCTTTCTTT. Protein sequence: CASSYALIEAFF.

This clonotype was counted between two and nine times. One end of the junction is discordant with germline, which a read error may explain. The chain carries TRBV3-1 and TRBJ2-1; a weak D match, TRBD2 (6 bases). Germline loops: CDR1 LGHDT, CDR2 YNNKEL (reference sequence). CDR3 length: 14 residues. CDR3 DNA sequence: TGTGCCAGCAGCCTTCGTTCGGGGGTCAATGAGCAGTCCTTC. This codes for CASSLRSGVNEQSF.

The sample holds many counts of this clonotype. CDR3 in DNA: TGTGCCAGCCTCACGACAGGGGGACCGAACACTGAAGCTTTCTTT. It yields the protein CASLTTGGPNTEAFF. The chain is built from TRBV27 and TRBJ1-1, with 9 bases fitting TRBD1. Germline CDR1 is MNHEY and CDR2 is SMNVEV (reference sequence). V was pared by 8 bases and J by 1 base, with 8 bases of the junction left unmatched. The CDR3 has 15 residues.

This clonotype was seen a handful of times. The rearrangement joins TRBV12-3 or TRBV12-4 to TRBJ2-2; D remains ambiguous. Trimming removed 3 bases from V and 2 bases from J, with 16 bases in between. This CDR3 spans 17 amino acids. The CDR3 DNA follows: TGTGCCAGCAGTTTTCAGTTGGGCATTAGAAACACCGGGGAGCTGTTTTTT. It specifies CASSFQLGIRNTGELFF.